This T cell receptor beta chain was identified during a study of CD8+CD57+ T cells in acquired aplastic anemia. Study information: Quantities of DNA derived from sorted CD4+ and CD8+ cells averaged approximately 3.5 ug. Points from the study as a whole: The CD8+ Simpson's diversity of patients and controls was not significantly different. The number of CD8+ CDR3 sequences shared by patients and controls was roughly 30.

For CDR3 and TCR beta VDJ profiling, genomic DNA was the template used. Via MiXCR, TCRdb re-called the reads, giving one row per CDR3 protein. The sample consists of some 170,000 distinct CDR3 sequences, over 55% of them appearing once. Comment on this clonotype: No antigen is known for it.

Patients chosen for sequencing had CD8+CD57+ cells that had expanded, as shown by flow cytometry. No therapy had been given to the patients at the time of blood sampling. The CDR3 length is 15 residues. V shed 0 bases and J shed 3 bases, with 13 bases lying between them. The germline CDR1 and CDR2 sequences are SGHKS and YYEKEE (reference sequence). The chain has TRBV5-5 and TRBJ2-7; possible D gene TRBD1, 5 bases. The TCR comes from a human donor with aplastic anemia. The sample taken for sequencing was sorted CD4+, CD8+, or CD8+CD57+ T cells (not recorded which) from PBMCs. Written as DNA, the CDR3 is TGTGCCAGCAGCTTGGAGTGGGGCCCTCGCTACGAGCAGTACTTC. Encoded protein: CASSLEWGPRYEQYF. Supplemented by reference TRBV5-5 and TRBJ2-7, the full variable domain reads DAGVTQSPTHLIKTRGQQVTLRCSPISGHKSVSWYQQVLGQGPQFIFQYYEKEERGRGNFPDRFSARQFPNYSSELNVNALLLGDSALYLCASSLEWGPRYEQYFGPGTRLTVT.